In its sample, the clone carrying this T cell receptor beta chain is medium-sized. Its antigen remains unidentified. The data are from a study of neurological immune-mediated disorders. TCRdb re-derived calls from the 5' RACE reads in MiXCR, one entry per CDR3 protein. Altogether around 25,000 distinct CDR3 sequences are present, approximately 21% being singletons, with the ten largest covering roughly 16%. Per germline, CDR1 SGHVS and CDR2 FNYEAQ. The V end lost 2 bases, the J end lost 6 bases, and 8 bases lay between the germline ends. The CDR3 runs to 12 residues. General study findings and limits: Patients with HTLV-1-associated myelopathy had the highest level of TCR clonal expansion, whereas patients with multiple sclerosis had the lowest level, falling beneath the level found in healthy controls.

This TCR derives from a woman between 55 and 75 years old in good health. The gene calls are TRBV7-6 and TRBJ2-7, with D possibly TRBD2 on 6 matching bases. What was sequenced was PBMCs. The CDR3: CASSLSGAEQYF. In DNA form, the CDR3 reads TGTGCCAGCAGCTTATCGGGAGCCGAGCAGTACTTC.